This TCR beta chain is from a study of blood T cell repertoires in COVID-19. Method: immunoSEQ multiplex PCR; TCRdb's copy keeps in-frame clones and lacks some. The sample carries 210,000 or so clones, roughly 87% recorded once. V dropped 0 bases and J dropped 2 bases, with 11 bases sitting between them. The CDR3 sequence is 16 residues long. Germline V gene data show CDR1 as MGHRA and CDR2 as YSYEKL. V and J are TRBV4-1 and TRBJ1-5; D is possibly TRBD1 (5 bases). The sequence was obtained from a young woman who had recovered from COVID-19. Sequenced input: peripheral blood. The CDR3: CASSQEPLGRNQPQHF. The CDR3 DNA reads as TGCGCCAGCAGCCAAGAACCCCTGGGGCGCAATCAGCCCCAGCATTTT.